The next 5 T cell receptor beta chains were all read from a single sample in a study of blood T cell repertoires in COVID-19. Measured with immunoSEQ multiplex PCR; TCRdb has only the in-frame clones, and not every one. The data contain 190,000 or so clones, 80% to 85% of them singletons. Input material: PBMCs or T cells enriched from blood (not recorded which). The receptors derive from a man aged 35 to 55 who had recovered from COVID-19.

The chain combines TRBV4-1 with TRBJ2-1, with a possible D match to TRBD2 (6 bases). This CDR3 has 17 amino acids. The ends were cut back, 0 bases at V and 3 bases at J, with 15 bases in the middle. The germline V gene has CDR1 MGHRA and CDR2 YSYEKL. The CDR3 sequence is CASSQDLASAFYNEQFF. CDR3 nucleotide sequence: TGCGCCAGCAGCCAAGATCTAGCTAGCGCGTTCTACAATGAGCAGTTCTTC.

The chain uses TRBV28 and TRBJ1-3; no clear D gene. This CDR3 contains 15 residues. V gave up 2 bases and J gave up 4 bases, with 12 bases separating them. Looked up from germline, CDR1 is MDHEN and CDR2 is SYDVKM. CDR3 sequence reads: CASSLPQSPGNTIYF. In DNA form, the CDR3 reads TGTGCCAGCAGTTTACCTCAGTCGCCCGGAAACACCATATATTTT. Combining the CDR3 with reference TRBV28 and TRBJ1-3 gives the whole variable domain DVKVTQSSRYLVKRTGEKVFLECVQDMDHENMFWYRQDPGLGLRLIYFSYDVKMKEKGDIPEGYSVSREKKERFSLILESASTNQTSMYLCASSLPQSPGNTIYFGEGSWLTVV.

This chain joins TRBV5-1 and TRBJ2-2, with D unresolved. Germline loops: CDR1 SGHRS, CDR2 YFSETQ. The ends were cut back, 0 bases at V and 0 bases at J, with 6 bases in the middle. The CDR3 contains 15 residues. CDR3 bases: TGCGCCAGCAGCTTGGATAACTCGAACACCGGGGAGCTGTTTTTT. Translated: CASSLDNSNTGELFF.

The rearrangement joins TRBV11-3 to TRBJ1-3; no clear D. Per germline, CDR1 SGHNT and CDR2 YENEEA. The CDR3 loop spans 14 amino acids. V lost 5 bases to trimming and J lost 0 bases, with 8 bases between them. In nucleotides, the CDR3 is TGTGCCAGCAGCGCCCAGGACTCTGGAAACACCATATATTTT. It yields the protein CASSAQDSGNTIYF.

The V and J genes are TRBV5-1 and TRBJ2-3, with TRBD1 matching over 8 bases. This CDR3 region has 18 residues. CDR1 and CDR2 (germline): SGHRS, YFSETQ. Losses at the gene ends were 4 bases for V and 5 bases for J; bases not matched to a gene: 18. The CDR3 sequence is CASSVSSGQGTKRDTQYF. DNA of the CDR3: TGCGCCAGCAGCGTCAGCTCCGGACAGGGTACGAAGCGAGATACGCAGTATTTT.